This TCR beta chain emerged from a study of T cells in localized non-small cell lung cancer. Measured with immunoSEQ multiplex PCR; TCRdb has only the in-frame clones, and not every one. The sample has about 41,000 clones, around 86% seen once. Trimming took off 5 bases at V and 4 bases at J, with 14 bases between the two ends. Germline CDR1 SGHAT, CDR2 FQNNGV. CDR3 length: 15 residues. As to this clone: Its antigen is unknown.

Study-wide findings and caveats: Within adjacent lung there appeared a median approximately 60 of the top 100 tumor clones. Among blood samples, higher T cell density accompanied longer overall survival. The study found T cell clonality highest in uninvolved adjacent lung, above tumor.

This chain links TRBV11-2 with TRBJ2-2, with D tentatively TRBD2 (6 bases). The TCR originated in a woman between 18 and 49 years old with stage III lung adenocarcinoma. The sequenced sample was peripheral blood, obtained before any cancer treatment. CDR3 sequence (DNA): TGTGCCAGCAGCCCAACCGGACTAACCACCGGGGAGCTGTTTTTT. Translation: CASSPTGLTTGELFF.